Each of the 17 T cell receptor beta chains below was sequenced from the same sample in a study of T cell responses to AZD1222 COVID-19 vaccine. This table comes from immunoSEQ multiplex PCR, and its TCRdb copy is limited to in-frame clones, with some not included. The sample lists about 140,000 clones, 80% to 95% occurring once. The sequencing used peripheral blood, collected on day 0 of AZD1222 vaccination. The source of these receptors is an adult in good health.

CDR3 bases: TGTGCCAGCAGTGAAGTGACGGCAGGGGAAGCTTTCTTT. This encodes CASSEVTAGEAFF. The chain has TRBV6-1 and TRBJ1-1; D may be TRBD1 (5 bases). The CDR3 extends over 13 amino acids. CDR1 is MNHNS, CDR2 SASEGT, per germline. Deletions cut 1 base from V and 8 bases from J, with 11 bases between.

The chain uses TRBV5-6 and TRBJ1-2, with 7 bases that match TRBD1. Germline V gene lookup returns CDR1 SGHDT and CDR2 YYEEEE. V was clipped by 2 bases and J by 3 bases; unmatched bases: 13. The CDR3 loop spans 17 amino acids. The CDR3 here is CASSFLTGTAFYYGYTF. In DNA form, the CDR3 reads TGTGCCAGCAGCTTCCTTACCGGGACAGCCTTTTACTATGGCTACACCTTC.

The chain joins TRBV24-1 to TRBJ1-5, with TRBD1 matching 7 bases. This CDR3 region has 17 residues. Trimming removed 4 bases from V and 5 bases from J; junction bases left unmatched: 13. In germline, CDR1 is KGHDR, CDR2 SFDVKD. CDR3 sequence: CATSERPREGADQPQHF. The CDR3, as DNA: TGTGCCACCAGTGAACGGCCGAGGGAGGGGGCGGATCAGCCCCAGCATTTT.

V gene TRBV2 combines with J gene TRBJ1-5; possibly TRBD1 for D (5 bases). V dropped 5 bases and J dropped 5 bases, with 16 bases sitting between them. The CDR3 extends over 15 amino acids. Germline CDR1 and CDR2: SNHLY and FYNNEI. The CDR3 here is CASSPRGVMHQPQHF. CDR3 coding DNA: TGTGCCAGCAGTCCCCGGGGCGTAATGCATCAGCCCCAGCATTTT.

This clone was recorded once. The chain uses TRBV5-1 and TRBJ2-7; TRBD1 might be the D (5 bases). Germline V gene sequence: CDR1 SGHRS, CDR2 YFSETQ. This CDR3 has 12 amino acids. V dropped 3 bases and J dropped 3 bases, with 7 bases sitting between them. The CDR3 loop reads CASSYDSYEQYF. The CDR3 DNA is TGCGCCAGCAGCTACGACAGCTACGAGCAGTACTTC.

CDR3 sequence reads: CASSPLGSGSTDTQYF. The CDR3 DNA sequence: TGTGCCAGCTCACCACTCGGTAGCGGGAGCACAGATACGCAGTATTTT. The chain has TRBV18 and TRBJ2-3; 7 nucleotides line up with TRBD2. With 1 base clipped from V and 0 bases from J, the junction kept 4 bases outside the gene matches. Germline CDR1 is KGHSH and CDR2 is LQKENI. This CDR3 contains 16 residues.

The chain couples TRBV4-1 to TRBJ1-6, with D possibly being TRBD1 (6 bases). Trimming shortened V by 2 bases and J by 5 bases, and 13 bases separated the two germline ends. The CDR3 is 16 amino acids. The germline gives CDR1 MGHRA, CDR2 YSYEKL. CDR3 DNA: TGCGCCAGCAGCCAATCAGGGGTCGCGGATAATTCACCCCTCCACTTT. It specifies CASSQSGVADNSPLHF.

J is TRBJ2-3 and V is TRBV5-1, with D tentatively TRBD1 or TRBD2 (5 bases each). The CDR3 totals 15 residues. In germline, CDR1 is SGHRS, CDR2 YFSETQ. Trimming pared 0 bases from V and 2 bases from J, leaving 10 bases between. CDR3 sequence (DNA): TGCGCCAGCAGCTTGGTCTCGGGGCCCACAGATACGCAGTATTTT. Encoded protein: CASSLVSGPTDTQYF.

CDR3 in amino acids: CASSQDIGGDRGPYEQYF. The CDR3 region has the DNA TGCGCCAGCAGCCAAGACATTGGAGGGGACAGGGGACCCTACGAGCAGTACTTC. The chain has TRBV4-1 and TRBJ2-7; 10 bases are a match to TRBD1. CDR1 is MGHRA, CDR2 YSYEKL, per germline. The CDR3 runs to 18 residues. The ends lost 0 bases at V and 2 bases at J; junction bases unmatched: 10.

V gene TRBV5-1 combines with J gene TRBJ1-5, with 10 bases aligning to TRBD1. From germline, CDR1 is SGHRS and CDR2 YFSETQ. V shed 0 bases and J 6 bases; nucleotides not matched to a gene: 3. The CDR3 has 15 residues. The DNA for the CDR3 is TGCGCCAGCAGCTTGGCCGGACAGGGGGGTCAGCCCCAGCATTTT. Translation: CASSLAGQGGQPQHF.

The gene calls are TRBV10-3 and TRBJ1-1; D unclear. The CDR3 totals 13 residues. Between the trimmed V and J ends, which lost 6 bases and 4 bases, there was a span of 12 bases. In germline, CDR1 is ENHRY, CDR2 SYGVKD. CDR3: CAISTPGTTEAFF. Here the CDR3 DNA reads TGTGCCATCAGCACTCCAGGAACCACTGAAGCTTTCTTT.

This clone was picked up one time. The V gene is TRBV20-1, the J gene TRBJ1-1; the D gene is possibly TRBD1 (6 bases). The CDR3 covers 13 residues. Germline-derived CDR1 and CDR2 are DFQATT and SNEGSKA (reference sequence). The V gene lost 3 bases and the J gene lost 1 base, with 9 bases spanning the gap. The CDR3 is CSASRDTNTEAFF. Written as DNA, the CDR3 is TGCAGTGCTAGTAGGGACACGAACACTGAAGCTTTCTTT.

This clone was recorded once. The chain employs TRBV29-1 and TRBJ2-1; D is unclear. V was shortened by 4 bases and J by 1 base, with 2 bases between the two germline ends. Germline CDR1 is SQVTM and CDR2 is ANQGSEA. The CDR3 consists of 11 residues. This CDR3 is CSVGSYNEQFF. CDR3 bases: TGCAGCGTTGGTTCCTACAATGAGCAGTTCTTC.

The chain has TRBV18 and TRBJ2-7; 8 nucleotides agree with TRBD2. The CDR3 has 15 residues. The J segment lost 6 bases and the V segment lost 2 bases, leaving 9 bases of the junction unmatched. Germline CDR1 is KGHSH and CDR2 is LQKENI. CDR3 bases: TGTGCCAGCTCACCAGCTGCGGGAGGAACCTCCGAGCAGTACTTC. Amino acids: CASSPAAGGTSEQYF.

This sequence joins TRBV5-1 and TRBJ2-7; TRBD2 matches 8 bases. The V and J ends lost 4 bases and 6 bases, in that order; junction bases with no gene match: 6. Germline loops: CDR1 SGHRS, CDR2 YFSETQ. This CDR3 contains 13 residues. CDR3: CASSPTSGSEQYF. As DNA, the CDR3 is TGCGCCAGCAGCCCTACGAGCGGGAGCGAGCAGTACTTC.

CDR3 sequence reads: CARLREPGNTIYF. The CDR3 DNA follows: TGTGCCCGCCTCAGGGAACCTGGAAACACCATATATTTT. The chain recombines TRBV30 with TRBJ1-3; D might be TRBD1 (5 bases). CDR1 and CDR2 (germline): GTSNPN, SVGIG (reference sequence). The CDR3 length is 13 residues. The V end lost 8 bases, the J end lost 2 bases, and 13 bases lay between the germline ends.

Here the CDR3 DNA reads TGTGCCAGCAGCCGGGACGGCGGATTCTATGGCTACACCTTC. As protein: CASSRDGGFYGYTF. The chain uses TRBV27 and TRBJ1-2; maybe TRBD1 (5 bases). The CDR3 covers 14 residues. The germline V gene encodes CDR1 MNHEY and CDR2 SMNVEV (reference sequence). V shed 6 bases and J shed 4 bases, with 15 bases lying between them.